Below, 14 T cell receptor beta chains from the same sample are listed, as sequenced in a study of CD8 T cells in ankylosing spondylitis. One entry per CDR3 protein results from TCRdb running MiXCR on the 5' RACE reads. The sample records under 300,000 distinct CDR3 sequences, over 8.5% being singletons. The sample taken for sequencing was blood, either unsorted or a sorted T cell fraction (not recorded which). These TCRs come from a male donor with ankylosing spondylitis or in good health (not recorded which).

This clonotype was observed many times. The genes are TRBV6-5 and TRBJ2-5, with 8 bases that match TRBD2. CDR3 length equals 16 residues. Trimming at V came to 4 bases and at J to 1 base, leaving 8 bases not matched to a gene. The germline V gene encodes CDR1 MNHEY and CDR2 SVGAGI. The CDR3 is CASSSRQRGTQETQYF. The CDR3 nucleotides are TGTGCCAGCAGTTCCCGCCAGCGGGGGACCCAAGAGACCCAGTACTTC.

There are many counts of this clonotype. V gene TRBV5-1 combines with J gene TRBJ2-3; a weak D match, TRBD1 (6 bases). The CDR3 totals 14 residues. Trimming shortened V by 2 bases and J by 6 bases, and 13 bases separated the two germline ends. Germline CDR1 SGHRS, CDR2 YFSETQ. CDR3 DNA sequence: TGCGCCAGCAGCTTCGGGGCAGGGGTCGATACGCAGTATTTT. Amino acids: CASSFGAGVDTQYF.

This clonotype was seen many times. This chain uses TRBV20-1 with TRBJ2-3; D might be TRBD1 or TRBD2, each matching 6 bases. This CDR3 has 16 amino acids. Trimming cost V 5 bases and J 2 bases, with 20 bases left between them. CDR1 and CDR2 (germline): DFQATT, SNEGSKA (reference sequence). CDR3 amino acids: CSAGKGRGADTDTQYF. The CDR3 nucleotides read TGCAGTGCTGGCAAGGGTAGGGGGGCCGACACAGATACGCAGTATTTT.

V and J are TRBV12-3 or TRBV12-4 and TRBJ1-6; maybe TRBD1 (5 bases). The CDR3 extends over 13 amino acids. Trimming removed 5 bases from V and 11 bases from J, with 13 bases in between. DNA for the CDR3: TGTGCCAGCAGTCTAGGACAACGCACACCCCTCCACTTT. Translation: CASSLGQRTPLHF.

This clonotype was recorded a few times. The rearrangement uses TRBV9 and TRBJ1-5, with a tentative D call TRBD1 (6 bases). The CDR3 contains 18 residues. CDR1 SGDLS and CDR2 YYNGEE come from the germline V gene. Trimming stripped 1 base from V and 0 bases from J, with 17 bases between. The DNA for the CDR3 is TGTGCCAGCAGCGTACAAGGGGGGAGGGCTTATAGCAATCAGCCCCAGCATTTT. It is translated as CASSVQGGRAYSNQPQHF.

This clonotype was recorded many times. This chain uses TRBV4-3 with TRBJ2-7, with no clear D. The ends were cut back, 3 bases at V and 2 bases at J, with 17 bases in the middle. CDR3 size: 16 residues. CDR1 is LGHNA and CDR2 is YSLEER in the germline V gene. The CDR3 sequence: CASSQALGMGTYEQYF. In nucleotides, the CDR3 is TGCGCCAGCAGCCAGGCCCTGGGGATGGGGACCTACGAGCAGTACTTC.

The chain carries TRBV6-1 and TRBJ2-1; 7 bases are a match to TRBD1. V was pared by 6 bases and J by 3 bases, with 8 bases of the junction left unmatched. In germline, CDR1 is MNHNS, CDR2 SASEGT. This CDR3 contains 15 residues. In nucleotides, the CDR3 is TGTGCCAGCAGCAAGAACAGGGGCCACTACAATGAGCAGTTCTTC. Translated: CASSKNRGHYNEQFF.

This clonotype was observed at least ten times. This sequence joins TRBV4-2 and TRBJ2-5, with D perhaps TRBD2 (6 bases). CDR1 and CDR2 from the germline V gene are LGHNA and YNFKEQ. CDR3 size: 14 residues. V lost 0 bases to trimming and J lost 5 bases, with 10 bases between them. Here the CDR3 reads CASSQELAGETQYF. The CDR3 nucleotides are TGTGCCAGCAGCCAAGAACTAGCTGGGGAGACCCAGTACTTC.

In this sample, this clonotype turned up many times. The chain is built from TRBV29-1 and TRBJ2-3; D remains ambiguous. V was pared by 4 bases and J by 2 bases, with 4 bases between. The CDR3 is 11 residues long. Germline CDR1 SQVTM, CDR2 ANQGSEA. CDR3 in amino acids: CSVGLTDTQYF. In DNA, the CDR3 is TGCAGCGTTGGCCTCACAGATACGCAGTATTTT.

This clonotype was observed at least ten times. The chain combines TRBV5-1 with TRBJ2-7; the match to TRBD1 covers 8 bases. Unmatched junction bases numbered 1, after V lost 2 bases and J lost 3 bases. Germline lookup yields CDR1 SGHRS and CDR2 YFSETQ. The CDR3 is 13 amino acids. This chain's CDR3 is CASSLQGVYEQYF. The CDR3 DNA follows: TGCGCCAGCAGCTTACAGGGGGTCTACGAGCAGTACTTC.

This clonotype occurred many times. The chain is built from TRBV14 and TRBJ2-2; D call uncertain. Germline CDR1 reads SGHDN; CDR2 reads FVKESK. The CDR3 totals 16 residues. Trimming left V 3 bases short and J 2 bases short, with 13 bases between. CDR3 DNA: TGTGCCAGCAGCCAGGCCTGGAAGGCCAACACCGGGGAGCTGTTTTTT. Its translation is CASSQAWKANTGELFF.

This clonotype was counted at least ten times. The V call is TRBV12-3 or TRBV12-4, the J call TRBJ1-1, with TRBD1 identical over 7 bases. The trim removed 6 bases at V and 4 bases at J, leaving 11 bases unmatched. The CDR3 is 15 residues long. The CDR3 sequence is CASSPRQGRVTEAFF. The CDR3 DNA follows: TGTGCCAGCAGCCCCCGACAGGGCAGGGTCACTGAAGCTTTCTTT.

The gene calls are TRBV5-6 and TRBJ2-4, with TRBD1 identical over 10 bases. This CDR3 spans 15 amino acids. Trimming at V came to 3 bases and at J to 1 base, leaving 1 base not matched to a gene. From germline, CDR1 is SGHDT and CDR2 YYEEEE. CDR3 sequence reads: CASSWDRGAKNIQYF. The CDR3 DNA reads as TGTGCCAGCAGCTGGGACAGGGGTGCCAAAAACATTCAGTACTTC.

This sequence joins TRBV5-1 and TRBJ2-1; D is undetermined. V lost 5 bases and J 8 bases, leaving 17 bases between the germline ends. This CDR3 is 14 amino acids long. The germline gives CDR1 SGHRS, CDR2 YFSETQ. CDR3 bases: TGCGCCAGCAGTCCCTTTCATGGGATGGATGAGCAGTTCTTC. Protein: CASSPFHGMDEQFF. The full variable domain, with the rest looked up from reference TRBV5-1 and TRBJ2-1, is KAGVTQTPRYLIKTRGQQVTLSCSPISGHRSVSWYQQTPGQGLQFLFEYFSETQRNKGNFPGRFSGRQFSNSRSEMNVSTLELGDSALYLCASSPFHGMDEQFFGPGTRLTVL.